The sequence of this TCR beta chain was determined in a study of T cells in Graves' hyperthyroidism and ophthalmopathy. The TCR beta CDR3 regions underwent amplification using RNA transcripts as the source. With the HTBI primer set, the TCR CDR3 went through a first round of RT-PCR. TCRdb ran MiXCR on the multiplex PCR reads and lists one entry per CDR3 protein. Among 450,000 to 650,000 distinct CDR3 sequences listed, more than 15% were seen once. Exclusion criteria comprised uncontrolled infection, other autoimmune disease, pregnancy or lactation. PBMCs were sourced from over 8.5 ml fresh peripheral blood. Germline V CDR1 and CDR2: SGHTA, FQGNSA. J gave up 6 bases and V 5 bases, and 3 bases lay outside the gene matches. This CDR3 contains 14 residues. In its sample, this clonotype was seen many times.

The receptor was isolated from a young woman with Graves' ophthalmopathy. The sequencing sample was made of blood. The genes are TRBV7-2 and TRBJ1-4; 10 bases match TRBD1. The CDR3 spells CASSAGQGYEKLFF. Here the CDR3 DNA reads TGTGCCAGCAGCGCGGGACAGGGGTATGAAAAACTGTTTTTT.